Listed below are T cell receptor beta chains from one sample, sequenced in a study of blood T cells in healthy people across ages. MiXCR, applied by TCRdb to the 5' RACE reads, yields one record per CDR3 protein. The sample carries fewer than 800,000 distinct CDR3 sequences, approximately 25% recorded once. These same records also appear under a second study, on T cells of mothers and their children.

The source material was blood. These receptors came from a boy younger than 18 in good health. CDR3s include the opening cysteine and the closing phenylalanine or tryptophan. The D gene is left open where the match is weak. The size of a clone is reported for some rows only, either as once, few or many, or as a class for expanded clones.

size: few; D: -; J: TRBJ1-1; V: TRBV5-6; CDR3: CASSFPGVVNTEAFF; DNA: TGTGCCAGCAGCTTCCCGGGGGTCGTGAACACTGAAGCTTTCTTT
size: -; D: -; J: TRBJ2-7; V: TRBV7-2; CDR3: CASSYYAGPLTYEQYF; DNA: TGTGCCAGCAGCTATTACGCGGGACCCCTCACCTACGAGCAGTACTTC
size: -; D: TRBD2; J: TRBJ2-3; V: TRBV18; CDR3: CASSASGGPDTQYF; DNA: TGTGCCAGCTCCGCTAGCGGGGGGCCCGATACGCAGTATTTT
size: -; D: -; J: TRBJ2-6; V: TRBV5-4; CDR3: CASSLSPIGGAGANVLTF; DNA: TGTGCCAGCAGCCTCTCGCCGATTGGGGGTGCTGGGGCCAACGTCCTGACTTTC
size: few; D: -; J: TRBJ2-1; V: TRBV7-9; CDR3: CASSPPSGRNSYNEQFF; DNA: TGTGCCAGCAGCCCACCCTCGGGGCGGAACTCCTACAATGAGCAGTTCTTC
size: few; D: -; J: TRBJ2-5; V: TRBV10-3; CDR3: CAISETVLAEETQYF; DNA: TGTGCCATCAGTGAGACGGTCCTAGCAGAAGAGACCCAGTACTTC
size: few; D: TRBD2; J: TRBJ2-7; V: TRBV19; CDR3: CARGTGGAAYEQYF; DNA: TGTGCCAGAGGGACGGGGGGTGCTGCCTACGAGCAGTACTTC
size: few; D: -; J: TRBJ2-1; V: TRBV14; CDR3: CASSTWRDSYNEQFF; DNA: TGTGCCAGCAGCACGTGGCGGGACTCCTACAATGAGCAGTTCTTC
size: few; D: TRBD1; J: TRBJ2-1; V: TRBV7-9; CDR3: CASSHRQGNLNEQFF; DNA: TGTGCCAGCAGTCATCGACAGGGAAATCTGAATGAGCAGTTCTTC
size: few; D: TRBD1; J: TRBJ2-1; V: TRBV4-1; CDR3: CASSLRQGNNEQFF; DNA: TGCGCCAGCAGCCTAAGACAGGGGAACAATGAGCAGTTCTTC
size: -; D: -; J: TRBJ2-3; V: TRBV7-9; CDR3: CASTFVPRFSTDTQYF; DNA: TGTGCCAGCACCTTTGTACCTCGATTTAGCACAGATACGCAGTATTTT
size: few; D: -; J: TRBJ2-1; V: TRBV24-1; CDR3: CATSDLRGGPYNEQFF; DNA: TGTGCCACCAGTGATTTGAGGGGGGGACCCTACAATGAGCAGTTCTTC
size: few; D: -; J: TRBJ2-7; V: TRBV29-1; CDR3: CSVEEKGPFGEQYF; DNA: TGCAGCGTTGAAGAAAAGGGACCGTTCGGCGAGCAGTACTTC
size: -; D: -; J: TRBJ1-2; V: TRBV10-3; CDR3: CAITRTGYYGYTF; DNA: TGTGCCATCACCCGAACAGGCTACTATGGCTACACCTTC
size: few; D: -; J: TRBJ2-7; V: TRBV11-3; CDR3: CASSHTQGPYEQYF; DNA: TGTGCCAGCAGCCATACCCAGGGACCCTACGAGCAGTACTTC
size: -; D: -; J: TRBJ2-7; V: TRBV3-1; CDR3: CASSQGPGHYEQYF; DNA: TGTGCCAGCAGCCAAGGACCTGGGCACTACGAGCAGTACTTC
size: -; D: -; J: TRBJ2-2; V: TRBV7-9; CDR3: CASSLGLEGELFF; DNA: TGTGCCAGCAGCTTGGGACTCGAGGGGGAGCTGTTTTTT
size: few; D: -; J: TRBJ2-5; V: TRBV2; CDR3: CASSYDQTSQETQYF; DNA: TGTGCCAGCAGTTACGACCAAACTAGTCAGGAGACCCAGTACTTC
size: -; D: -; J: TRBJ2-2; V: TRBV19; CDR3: CASSIVVGAAGELFF; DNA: TGTGCCAGTAGTATAGTCGTGGGGGCGGCCGGGGAGCTGTTTTTT
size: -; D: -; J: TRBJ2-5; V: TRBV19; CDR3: CASSIDRVPLQTQYF; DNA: TGTGCCAGTAGTATAGACCGGGTGCCCCTGCAGACCCAGTACTTC
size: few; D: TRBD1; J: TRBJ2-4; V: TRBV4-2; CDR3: CANSQDKLRGHQNIQYF; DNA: TGTGCCAACAGCCAAGATAAGTTAAGGGGGCACCAAAACATTCAGTACTTC
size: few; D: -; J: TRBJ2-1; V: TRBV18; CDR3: CASSRDPGTIYNEQFF; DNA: TGTGCCAGCTCACGGGATCCAGGGACAATTTACAATGAGCAGTTCTTC
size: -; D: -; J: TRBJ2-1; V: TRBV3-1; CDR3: CASSQGREQFF; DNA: TGTGCCAGCAGCCAGGGGCGGGAGCAGTTCTTC
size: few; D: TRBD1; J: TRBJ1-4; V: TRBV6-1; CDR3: CASKPVIRDRGLWNNEKLFF; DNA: TGTGCCAGCAAACCAGTCATCCGGGACAGGGGGCTTTGGAATAATGAAAAACTGTTTTTT
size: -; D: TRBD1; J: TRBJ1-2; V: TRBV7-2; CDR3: CASSLPGTGEGYTF; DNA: TGTGCCAGCAGCTTACCGGGGACAGGGGAGGGCTACACCTTC
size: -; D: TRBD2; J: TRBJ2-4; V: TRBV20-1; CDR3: CSARRGVGVQYF; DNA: TGCAGTGCTAGGCGGGGGGTCGGGGTGCAGTACTTC
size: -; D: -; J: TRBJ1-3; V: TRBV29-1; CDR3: CSVAGQLGNTIYF; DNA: TGCAGCGTTGCAGGCCAGCTGGGAAACACCATATATTTT
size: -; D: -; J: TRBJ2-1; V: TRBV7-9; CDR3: CASSLVPVSPEQFF; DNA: TGTGCCAGCAGCTTAGTTCCTGTAAGCCCTGAGCAGTTCTTC
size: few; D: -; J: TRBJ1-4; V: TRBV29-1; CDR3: CSAGGDRKLFF; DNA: TGCAGCGCCGGCGGAGACCGAAAACTGTTTTTT
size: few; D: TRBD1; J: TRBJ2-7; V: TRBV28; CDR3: CASRPPDRGGDEQYF; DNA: TGTGCCAGCAGACCACCGGACAGGGGAGGGGACGAGCAGTACTTC
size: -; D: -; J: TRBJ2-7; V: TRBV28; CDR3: CASRRGAAYEQYF; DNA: TGTGCCAGCAGGAGGGGGGCAGCCTACGAGCAGTACTTC
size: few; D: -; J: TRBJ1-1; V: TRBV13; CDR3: CASVWSVLNTEAFF; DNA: TGTGCCAGCGTCTGGTCGGTTTTGAACACTGAAGCTTTCTTT
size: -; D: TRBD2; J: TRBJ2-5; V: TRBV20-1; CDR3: CSASSGGPVETQYF; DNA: TGCAGTGCTTCTAGCGGGGGGCCCGTTGAGACCCAGTACTTC
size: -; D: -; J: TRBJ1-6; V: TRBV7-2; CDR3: CASSLPIGTSSYNSPLHF; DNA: TGTGCCAGCAGCTTACCAATTGGGACTAGCTCCTATAATTCACCCCTCCACTTT
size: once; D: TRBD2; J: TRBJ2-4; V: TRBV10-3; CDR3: CAISEGTSGRTIQYF; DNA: TGTGCCATCAGTGAGGGGACTAGCGGGAGGACCATTCAGTACTTC
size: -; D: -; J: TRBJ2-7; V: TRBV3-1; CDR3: CASSPTSGGRGTEQYF; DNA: TGTGCCAGCAGCCCGACATCGGGGGGCCGGGGGACTGAGCAGTACTTC
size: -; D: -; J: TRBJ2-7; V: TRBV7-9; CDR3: CASSPFSSYEQYF; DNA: TGTGCCAGCAGCCCCTTTAGCTCCTACGAGCAGTACTTC
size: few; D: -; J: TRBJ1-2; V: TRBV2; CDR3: CASSVNPGPEYGYTF; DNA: TGTGCCAGCAGTGTTAATCCGGGACCAGAGTATGGCTACACCTTC
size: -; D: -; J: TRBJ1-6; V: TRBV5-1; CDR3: CASSLDLSSYNSPLHF; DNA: TGCGCCAGCAGCCTGGACCTCAGCTCCTATAATTCACCCCTCCACTTT
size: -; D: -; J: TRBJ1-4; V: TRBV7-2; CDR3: CASSSLDETNEKLFF; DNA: TGTGCCAGCAGCTCTCTCGATGAGACTAATGAAAAACTGTTTTTT
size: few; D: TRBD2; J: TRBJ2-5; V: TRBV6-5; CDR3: CASSYGLAGVGPVVGETQYF; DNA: TGTGCCAGCAGTTACGGGCTAGCGGGAGTTGGGCCGGTGGTCGGAGAGACCCAGTACTTC
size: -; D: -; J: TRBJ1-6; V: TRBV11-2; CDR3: CASSLEGRANSPLHF; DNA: TGTGCCAGCAGCTTAGAGGGGAGGGCTAATTCACCCCTCCACTTT
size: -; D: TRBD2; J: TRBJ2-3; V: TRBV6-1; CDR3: CASSGTGTRITDTQYF; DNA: TGTGCCAGCAGTGGCACCGGGACTAGAATCACAGATACGCAGTATTTT
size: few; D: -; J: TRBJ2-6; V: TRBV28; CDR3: CASSTRQGGALSGANVLTF; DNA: TGTGCCAGCAGTACCCGACAGGGAGGCGCTCTCTCTGGGGCCAACGTCCTGACTTTC
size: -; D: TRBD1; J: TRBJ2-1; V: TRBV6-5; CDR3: CASSYPTGPGQNEQFF; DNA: TGTGCCAGCAGTTATCCGACAGGGCCGGGACAGAATGAGCAGTTCTTC
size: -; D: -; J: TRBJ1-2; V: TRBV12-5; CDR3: CASGLADTPPYGYTF; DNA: TGTGCTAGTGGTTTGGCCGACACTCCTCCCTATGGCTACACCTTC
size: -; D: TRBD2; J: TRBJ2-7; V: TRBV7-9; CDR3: CASSAGTSGTYEQYF; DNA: TGTGCCAGCAGCGCTGGGACTAGCGGAACCTACGAGCAGTACTTC